Listed here is a single TCR beta chain. Its antigen is as yet unknown. The sample comes from a study of OX40 agonist ivuxolimab in advanced cancers. Study in general: Antecedent anti-PD-1, anti-PD-L1 or anti-CTLA-4 therapy was permissible, with roughly 40% having received some.

General study findings and limits: At 0.1 to 3.0 mg/kg and by week 6, clonal expansion occurred in CD4+ and CD8+ blood T cells.

Sequencing was performed with immunoSEQ multiplex PCR; in TCRdb, only in-frame clones are kept and a portion is missing. The sample includes almost 70,000 clones, around four fifths seen only once; the top ten take over 2%. This CDR3 has 13 residues. Germline V gene data show CDR1 as SGHAT and CDR2 as FQDESV (reference sequence). Trimming removed 3 bases from V and 4 bases from J; junction bases left unmatched: 1. This receptor was taken from an adult with an advanced solid tumor such as melanoma, head and neck, liver or kidney cancer. The chain has TRBV11-1 and TRBJ2-3, with 7 bases aligning to TRBD2. The sample here was CD4+ or CD8+ T cells sorted from blood, taken in a trial of the OX40 agonist ivuxolimab. The CDR3 DNA reads as TGTGCCAGCAGCTTGGGGGGGGCAGATACGCAGTATTTT. Encoded protein: CASSLGGADTQYF.